This T cell receptor beta chain comes out of a study of identical twins. Study results and caveats: Out-of-frame TCR alpha sharing observed in monozygotic twins exceeded model estimates. Beta out-of-frame sequences displayed a weaker excess of sharing between twins.

The cDNA had a unique molecular identifier and a template-switch universal primer site. TCRdb re-derived calls from the 5' RACE reads in MiXCR, one entry per CDR3 protein. The profile shows 300,000 or so distinct CDR3 sequences, 7.5% to 9.5% of them singletons. This clonotype has at least ten counts. Its antigen remains unknown. This same sample was also taken into another study, of yellow fever vaccine responses in identical twins.

This receptor was obtained from a young woman in good health. The sequenced sample consisted of CD8+ T cells sorted from blood.

The CDR3 bases are TGTGCCAGCAGCATTGACATCTACAATGAGCAGTTCTTC. As protein: CASSIDIYNEQFF. This chain connects TRBV7-3 to TRBJ2-1; D gene uncertain. The CDR3 sequence is 13 residues long. V dropped 5 bases and J dropped 3 bases, with 8 bases sitting between them. Germline V gene lookup returns CDR1 SGHTA and CDR2 FQGTGA.